This T cell receptor (beta chain) originates from a study of CD8+ T cells in alopecia areata. Whole-study context: Each of the treated patients was given oral tofacitinib, 5 to 10 mg twice daily, for moderate-to-severe alopecia areata.

Specified treatment: oral pan-JAK inhibitor, 5-10 mg twice daily. Isolated RNA was reverse transcribed into cDNA used as the sequencing template. Here immunoSEQ multiplex PCR was the method, and the copy in TCRdb shows in-frame clones only, minus some. The sample contains about 190,000 clones, about three fifths of which appear only once. Trimming left V 3 bases short and J 6 bases short, with 11 bases between. CDR1 is SNHLY and CDR2 is FYNNEI in the germline V gene. The CDR3 runs to 13 residues. V gene TRBV2 combines with J gene TRBJ2-5; tentatively, D is TRBD1 (6 bases). The sample here was CD4+ T cells sorted from blood, taken at week 4, from a patient treated with tofacitinib. This receptor was identified in a human donor with alopecia areata. CDR3 nucleotide sequence: TGTGCCAGCAGTGATGGGGGCAGCCAGACCCAGTACTTC. This codes for CASSDGGSQTQYF.